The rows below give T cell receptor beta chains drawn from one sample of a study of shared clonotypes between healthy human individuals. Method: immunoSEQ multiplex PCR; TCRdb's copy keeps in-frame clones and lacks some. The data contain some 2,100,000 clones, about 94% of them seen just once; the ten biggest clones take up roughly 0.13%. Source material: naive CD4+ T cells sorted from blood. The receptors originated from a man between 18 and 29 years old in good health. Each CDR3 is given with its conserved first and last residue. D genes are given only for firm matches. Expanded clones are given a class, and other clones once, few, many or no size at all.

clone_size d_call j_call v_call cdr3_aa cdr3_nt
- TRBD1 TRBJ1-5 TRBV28 CASSSTGGNSNQPQHF TGTGCCAGCAGTTCGACAGGGGGGAATAGCAATCAGCCCCAGCATTTT
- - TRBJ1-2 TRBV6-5 CASSTRHGYGYTF TGTGCCAGCAGTACGCGGCACGGCTATGGCTACACCTTC
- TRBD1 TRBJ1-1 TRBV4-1 CASSGAGTGFFDTEAFF TGCGCCAGCAGTGGAGCCGGGACAGGGTTTTTCGACACTGAAGCTTTCTTT
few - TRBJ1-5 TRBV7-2 CASSLGTGYNQPQHF TGTGCCAGCAGCTTAGGAACAGGATACAATCAGCCCCAGCATTTT
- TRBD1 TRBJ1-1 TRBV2 CASRGQPNTEAFF TGTGCCAGCAGGGGACAGCCGAACACTGAAGCTTTCTTT
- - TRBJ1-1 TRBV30 CAWRNSLNTEAFF TGTGCCTGGAGAAACAGCCTGAACACTGAAGCTTTCTTT
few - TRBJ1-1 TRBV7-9 CASSLALSPEAFF TGTGCCAGCAGCTTAGCATTGAGCCCTGAAGCTTTCTTT
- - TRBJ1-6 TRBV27 CASSPPWDNSPLHF TGTGCCAGCAGTCCTCCCTGGGATAATTCACCCCTCCACTTT
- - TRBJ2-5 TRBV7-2 CASSLARRRRKETQYF TGTGCCAGCAGCTTAGCTAGGAGGAGAAGGAAAGAGACCCAGTACTTC
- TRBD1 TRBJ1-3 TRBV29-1 CLLQRDRLSGNTIYF TGCCTTCTCCAACGGGACAGACTCTCTGGAAACACCATATATTTT
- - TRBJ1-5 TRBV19 CASSPQGLTQHF TGTGCCAGTAGTCCACAGGGTCTGACCCAGCATTTT
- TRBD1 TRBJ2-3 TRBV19 CASSADRGQGTDTQYF TGTGCCAGTAGTGCTGACAGGGGGCAGGGCACAGATACGCAGTATTTT
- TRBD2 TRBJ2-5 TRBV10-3 CAISGGGLAGHQETQYF TGTGCCATCAGTGGCGGGGGACTAGCGGGACACCAAGAGACCCAGTACTTC
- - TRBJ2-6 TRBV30 CASLPGQIFFSGANVLTF TGTGCCTCACTACCCGGACAGATTTTTTTCTCTGGGGCCAACGTCCTGACTTTC
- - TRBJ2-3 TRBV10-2 CASSVPPGVADTQYF TGCGCCAGCAGTGTACCGCCGGGCGTCGCAGATACGCAGTATTTT
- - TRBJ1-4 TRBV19 CASSIGTDNEKLFF TGTGCCAGTAGTATCGGCACGGACAATGAAAAACTGTTTTTT
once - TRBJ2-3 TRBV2 CASSEASRITDTQYF TGTGCCAGCAGTGAAGCGTCACGGATCACAGATACGCAGTATTTT
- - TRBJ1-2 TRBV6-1 CFGGDGFNYGYTF TGCTTTGGGGGGGACGGTTTTAACTATGGCTACACCTTC
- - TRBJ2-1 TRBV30 CAWSDNTQWQFF TGTGCCTGGAGTGACAATACCCAGTGGCAGTTCTTC
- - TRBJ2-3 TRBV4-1 CASSQDGTYTDTQYF TGCGCCAGCAGCCAAGACGGGACGTACACAGATACGCAGTATTTT
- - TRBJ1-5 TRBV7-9 CASSELTGQPQHF TGTGCCAGCAGCGAGCTAACAGGGCAGCCCCAGCATTTT
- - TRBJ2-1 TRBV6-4 CASSLDTYNEQFF TGTGCCAGCAGTCTAGATACCTACAATGAGCAGTTCTTC
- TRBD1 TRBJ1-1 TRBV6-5 CASRMRTGDTEAFF TGTGCCAGCAGAATGCGGACAGGCGACACTGAAGCTTTCTTT
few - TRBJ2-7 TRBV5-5 CASSSHQGLEQYF TGTGCCAGCAGCTCTCATCAGGGACTCGAGCAGTACTTC
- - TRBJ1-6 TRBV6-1 CASTTTHFNSPLHF TGTGCCAGCACCACAACCCACTTTAATTCACCCCTCCACTTT
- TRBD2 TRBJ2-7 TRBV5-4 CASSPGLAGGQAYEQYF TGTGCCAGCAGTCCGGGACTAGCGGGGGGGCAGGCCTACGAGCAGTACTTC
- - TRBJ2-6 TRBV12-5 CASGLVPGQSSGANVLTF TGTGCTAGTGGTTTGGTACCGGGACAAAGCTCTGGGGCCAACGTCCTGACTTTC
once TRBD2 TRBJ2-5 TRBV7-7 CASSRASGRLETQYF TGTGCTAGCAGCCGGGCTAGCGGGAGGCTGGAGACCCAGTACTTC
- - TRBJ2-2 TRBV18 CASSPTGTLNTGELFF TGTGCCAGCTCACCGACAGGAACCTTGAACACCGGGGAGCTGTTTTTT
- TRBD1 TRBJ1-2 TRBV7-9 CASMGQGFIGYYGYTF TGTGCCAGCATGGGACAGGGTTTTATTGGATACTATGGCTACACCTTC
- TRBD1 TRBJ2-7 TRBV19 CASSVSGTVGIYEQYF TGTGCCAGTAGTGTCTCCGGGACAGTGGGGATCTACGAGCAGTACTTC
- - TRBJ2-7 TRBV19 CASSLVGSTYEQYF TGTGCCAGTAGTTTGGTAGGGTCTACCTACGAGCAGTACTTC
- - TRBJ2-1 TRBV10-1 CASSESTGQIHEQFF TGCGCCAGCAGTGAGTCAACGGGGCAAATCCATGAGCAGTTCTTC
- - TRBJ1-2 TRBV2 CASSEAVVRGYGYTF TGTGCCAGCAGTGAAGCGGTGGTGAGGGGTTATGGCTACACCTTC
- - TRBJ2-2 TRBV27 CASRRSDPRRGTGELFF TGTGCCAGCAGGAGGTCGGACCCCCGAAGGGGCACCGGGGAGCTGTTTTTT
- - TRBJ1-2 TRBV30 CARDSNYGYTF TGTGCCCGAGACTCTAACTATGGCTACACCTTC
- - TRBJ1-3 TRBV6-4 CATGAAGAGNTIYF TGTGCCACAGGGGCCGCAGGGGCTGGAAACACCATATATTTT
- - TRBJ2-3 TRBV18 CASSPPLGTHPTDTQYF TGTGCCAGCTCACCGCCCCTCGGGACTCACCCTACGGATACGCAGTATTTT
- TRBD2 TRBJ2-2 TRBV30 CAWSPLAGADRGGELFF TGTGCCTGGAGTCCACTAGCGGGGGCCGATCGGGGCGGGGAGCTGTTTTTT
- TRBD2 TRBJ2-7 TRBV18 CASSQTSGTSYEQYF TGTGCCAGCTCACAAACTAGCGGGACCTCCTACGAGCAGTACTTC
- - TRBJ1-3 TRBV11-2 CASSLEGATGNTIYF TGTGCCAGCAGCTTAGAGGGGGCTACTGGAAACACCATATATTTT
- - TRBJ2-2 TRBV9 CASTRDDAGTGELFF TGTGCCAGCACCCGGGACGATGCGGGCACCGGGGAGCTGTTTTTT
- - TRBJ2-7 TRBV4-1 CASSQGTVTHEQYF TGCGCCAGCAGCCAAGGGACGGTCACCCACGAGCAGTACTTC
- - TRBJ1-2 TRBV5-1 CASSLDTNYGYTF TGCGCCAGCAGCCTCGACACCAACTATGGCTACACCTTC
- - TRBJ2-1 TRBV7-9 CASSLVSARGNYNEQFF TGTGCCAGCAGCTTAGTGAGCGCCCGAGGTAACTACAATGAGCAGTTCTTC
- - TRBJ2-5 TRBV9 CASSVGTLQETQYF TGTGCCAGCAGCGTAGGCACTCTCCAAGAGACCCAGTACTTC
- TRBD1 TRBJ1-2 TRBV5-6 CASSGSGGPGGYTF TGTGCCAGCAGCGGGTCAGGGGGCCCAGGGGGCTACACCTTC
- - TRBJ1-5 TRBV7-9 CASSLGGTRNQPQHF TGTGCCAGCAGCTTAGGAGGGACCCGCAATCAGCCCCAGCATTTT
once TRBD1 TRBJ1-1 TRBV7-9 CASSRDSAVAFF TGTGCCAGCAGCCGGGACAGCGCCGTTGCTTTCTTT
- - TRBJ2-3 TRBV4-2 CASSQDRSGPTDTQYF TGTGCCAGCAGCCAAGATCGCAGCGGGCCCACAGATACGCAGTATTTT
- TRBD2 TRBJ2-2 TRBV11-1 CASTRLAGVTGELFF TGTGCCAGCACCAGACTAGCGGGGGTAACCGGGGAGCTGTTTTTT
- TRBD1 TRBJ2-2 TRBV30 CAWSLDRGVNTGELFF TGTGCCTGGAGCCTTGACAGGGGTGTGAACACCGGGGAGCTGTTTTTT
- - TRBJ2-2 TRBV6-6 CASSRQGGGELFF TGTGCCAGCAGTCGCCAGGGTGGCGGGGAGCTGTTTTTT
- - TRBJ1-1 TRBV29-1 CSVAQGWAEAFF TGCAGCGTTGCACAGGGCTGGGCTGAAGCTTTCTTT
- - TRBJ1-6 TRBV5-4 CASSLDRGDSPLHF TGTGCCAGCAGCTTGGATCGGGGGGATTCACCCCTCCACTTT
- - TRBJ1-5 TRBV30 CAWSPPTSPSNQPQHF TGTGCCTGGAGTCCCCCGACGTCACCGAGCAATCAGCCCCAGCATTTT